The sequence of this T cell receptor beta chain was determined in a study of blood T cells in healthy people across ages. To note about this clonotype: At one boundary the junction diverges from the germline segment, which might be a read error.

With a J-beta primer mix and a sample-barcoded 5' primer, a second PCR ran about 7 to 11 cycles. TCRdb itself ran the 5' RACE reads through MiXCR, one entry per CDR3 protein. The profile covers about 1.1 million distinct CDR3 sequences, with 30% to 40% appearing a single time and roughly 13% taken by the ten largest. The germline gives CDR1 LGHNT, CDR2 FRNRAP. CDR3 length equals 17 residues. The J gene is TRBJ2-1, the V gene TRBV12-5; a weak D match, TRBD2 (6 bases). The TCR sequence derives from a man between 18 and 29 years old in good health. Sequenced: blood. The CDR3 region has the DNA TGTACTAGTGGGTTTGCCACCCCGGGACTGGAGTTCAATGAGCAGTTCTTC. As protein: CTSGFATPGLEFNEQFF.